The 7 T cell receptor beta chains presented below share a single source sample, sequenced in a study of cytomegalovirus exposure and HLA in healthy donors. Both 60 Vbeta primers and 13 Jbeta primers went into the PCR. Produced via immunoSEQ multiplex PCR; TCRdb's table is partial and in-frame only. The data contain around 150,000 clones, around three quarters of them singletons. Input material: PBMCs. These receptors were obtained from a man younger than 45 in good health.

The chain employs TRBV10-3 and TRBJ2-3, with 9 bases fitting TRBD2. Unmatched junction bases numbered 3, after V lost 6 bases and J lost 5 bases. The CDR3 is made up of 13 amino acids. CDR1 ENHRY and CDR2 SYGVKD come from the germline V gene. For the CDR3, the DNA is TGTGCCATCAGGCGGGAGGGGATAGATACGCAGTATTTT. Translation gives CAIRREGIDTQYF.

As regards this clone: An end of the junction differs from the germline gene, which may be a read error. The chain has TRBV7-9 and TRBJ2-1; D uncertain. This CDR3 comprises 12 residues. Germline V lookup: CDR1 SEHNR, CDR2 FQNEAQ (reference sequence). The CDR3 is CSSSLVVYEQFF. DNA for the CDR3: TGTTCCAGCAGCTTAGTCGTATATGAGCAGTTCTTC.

A remark on this clone: The junction does not match germline at one end; this may be a read error. This CDR3 is also generated by other DNA sequences in the sample. The chain carries TRBV6-6 and TRBJ1-1; TRBD1 matches at 7 bases. The CDR3 is 15 residues long. In germline, CDR1 is MNHNY, CDR2 SVGAGI (reference sequence). The CDR3 is CASSYIGTANTEAFF. DNA of the CDR3: TGTGCCAGCAGTTACATCGGGACAGCGAACACTGAAGCCTTCTTT.

This chain connects TRBV7-8 to TRBJ1-3; D is possibly TRBD1 (6 bases). The CDR3 length is 14 residues. Germline CDR1 and CDR2: SGHVS and FQNEAQ. The V end was cut by 5 bases, the J end by 2 bases, with 10 bases between. This chain's CDR3 is CASSRDNPGNTIYF. The DNA for the CDR3 is TGTGCCAGCAGCCGGGACAACCCTGGAAACACCATATATTTT.

The V gene is TRBV28, the J gene TRBJ2-7, with 9 bases that match TRBD2. Germline CDR1 MDHEN, CDR2 SYDVKM. V trimming: 2 bases; J trimming: 7 bases; junction bases outside the gene matches: 0. The CDR3 extends over 12 amino acids. In nucleotides, the CDR3 is TGTGCCAGCAGTTTACTAGCGGGGGAGCAGTACTTC. Protein product: CASSLLAGEQYF.

V usage is TRBV7-2 and J usage is TRBJ2-3; D possibly corresponds to TRBD2 (5 bases). Trimming removed 6 bases at V and 6 bases at J, with 10 bases between. This CDR3 contains 12 residues. Germline V gene lookup returns CDR1 SGHTA and CDR2 FQGNSA. Here the CDR3 reads CASRRSGDTQYF. The CDR3, as DNA: TGTGCCAGCAGACGATCGGGGGATACGCAGTATTTT.

J is TRBJ2-6 and V is TRBV6-4; 12 positions agree with TRBD1. V trimming: 6 bases; J trimming: 3 bases; junction bases outside the gene matches: 6. In germline, CDR1 is MRHNA, CDR2 SNTAGT. The CDR3 loop spans 17 amino acids. CDR3 coding DNA: TGTGCCAGCAGAAAGGGACAGGGGGCGCTTGGGGCCAACGTCCTGACTTTC. This codes for CASRKGQGALGANVLTF.